This T cell receptor beta chain was observed in a study of Ad26.COV2.S vaccination and SARS-CoV-2 variants. Broader study findings: Following vaccination, spike-specific CD8+ and CD4+ T cell responses reportedly exhibited substantial breadth. It was found that vaccine and placebo recipients had similar non-spike TCR breadth. Overall T cell responses may have been underestimated by the analyses of TCR breadth and depth. Compared with placebo recipients, vaccine recipients had higher spike-specific TCR breadth.

This clone was counted between two and nine times. The antigen remains unidentified. Generated by immunoSEQ multiplex PCR, the TCRdb table keeps only in-frame clones and is missing some. The data show 87,000 or so clones, approximately 86% seen once. From germline, CDR1 is LNHDA and CDR2 SQIVND (reference sequence). The CDR3 has 14 amino acids. V lost 3 bases and J lost 1, with 9 bases in between. The receptor's source is a human donor who had recovered from COVID-19. The J gene is TRBJ2-5, the V gene TRBV19; D remains unclear. Sequencing was performed on peripheral blood, taken after recovery from COVID-19. The CDR3 bases are TGTGCCAGTAGTATTGGACCGACCCAAGAGACCCAGTACTTC. Its protein is CASSIGPTQETQYF.